A single sample is the source of the 32 T cell receptor beta chains below, sequenced in a study of blood T cell repertoires in COVID-19. TCRdb's table, derived via immunoSEQ multiplex PCR, lists solely in-frame clones and lacks some. Among about 250,000 clones listed, about 89% were seen once. The sequenced material came from PBMCs or T cells enriched from blood (not recorded which). These receptors originate from a man in his forties or fifties who had recovered from COVID-19.

The rearrangement joins TRBV19 to TRBJ1-1; 7 positions match TRBD1. CDR3 length: 14 amino acids. CDR1 is LNHDA and CDR2 is SQIVND in the germline V gene (reference sequence). V was pared by 7 bases and J by 5 bases, with 10 bases of the junction left unmatched. The CDR3 loop reads CASKRQGWYTEAFF. The CDR3 nucleotides are TGTGCCAGTAAACGACAGGGTTGGTATACTGAAGCTTTCTTT.

The chain employs TRBV28 and TRBJ1-4, with TRBD1 matching over 8 bases. This CDR3 region has 16 residues. Germline-derived CDR1 and CDR2 are MDHEN and SYDVKM. The trim removed 5 bases at V and 3 bases at J, leaving 8 bases unmatched. The CDR3 protein is CASSPDRVLANEKLFF. In DNA, the CDR3 is TGTGCCAGCAGTCCGGACAGGGTCTTGGCTAATGAAAAACTGTTTTTT.

The chain joins TRBV2 to TRBJ1-1; D may be TRBD1 (6 bases). The V end was cut by 6 bases, the J end by 8 bases, with 13 bases between. The length of the CDR3 is 12 residues. Germline V lookup: CDR1 SNHLY, CDR2 FYNNEI. The DNA for the CDR3 is TGTGCCAGCAGACAGGGTTCGGGAGAAGCTTTCTTT. Its translation is CASRQGSGEAFF.

This sequence joins TRBV25-1 and TRBJ2-1; TRBD1 might be the D (6 bases). CDR3 size: 15 residues. Germline CDR1 reads MGHDK; CDR2 reads SYGVNS. Trimming took 8 bases from V and 5 from J, leaving 19 bases between them. The CDR3 DNA follows: TGTGCCAGCTGCGACGCTACAGGGATCCACAATGAGCAGTTCTTC. Its protein product is CASCDATGIHNEQFF.

This clone occurred a few times. This chain connects TRBV6-6 to TRBJ2-3; 10 bases fit TRBD1. The V gene end was trimmed by 6 bases and the J gene end by 3 bases; junction bases not matched to a gene: 12. CDR3 size: 17 residues. The germline V gene has CDR1 MNHNY and CDR2 SVGAGI (reference sequence). The CDR3 DNA reads TGTGCCAGCAGCCGACGCCAACCGGGACAGGGGACAGATACGCAGTATTTT. Its protein is CASSRRQPGQGTDTQYF.

In its sample, this clone was seen once. The rearrangement links TRBV7-6 to TRBJ2-1; 9 bases are a match to TRBD2. The V gene end was trimmed by 5 bases and the J gene end by 7 bases; junction bases not matched to a gene: 6. Germline V gene data show CDR1 as SGHVS and CDR2 as FNYEAQ. CDR3 length equals 14 residues. The CDR3 here is CASSPGLARNEQFF. CDR3 sequence (DNA): TGTGCCAGCAGCCCCGGACTAGCGAGGAATGAGCAGTTCTTC. The variable domain in full, completed from reference TRBV7-6 and TRBJ2-1, reads GAGVSQSPRYKVTKRGQDVALRCDPISGHVSLYWYRQALGQGPEFLTYFNYEAQQDKSGLPNDRFSAERPEGSISTLTIQRTEQRDSAMYRCASSPGLARNEQFFGPGTRLTVL.

The gene calls are TRBV7-3 and TRBJ2-1; the match to TRBD1 covers 7 bases. Germline V lookup: CDR1 SGHTA, CDR2 FQGTGA. The CDR3 runs to 12 residues. V lost 3 bases to trimming and J lost 8 bases; unmatched junction nucleotides: 1. The CDR3 region has the DNA TGTGCCAGCAGCTTCACAGGGGATGAGCAGTTCTTC. Protein: CASSFTGDEQFF.

This chain connects TRBV5-6 to TRBJ1-2; TRBD1 might be the D (5 bases). CDR3 length equals 13 residues. CDR1 and CDR2 (germline): SGHDT, YYEEEE. The ends were cut back, 2 bases at V and 6 bases at J, with 11 bases in the middle. CDR3 in DNA: TGTGCCAGCAGCTTCGAAGACAGAAATGGCTACACCTTC. It specifies CASSFEDRNGYTF.

V gene TRBV27 combines with J gene TRBJ1-5; tentative D call: TRBD1 (5 bases). This CDR3 has 16 residues. V lost 6 bases, J lost 2 bases, and 17 bases lay in between. In germline, CDR1 is MNHEY, CDR2 SMNVEV (reference sequence). DNA for the CDR3: TGTGCCAGCAGACGGGAGGGGTTAGGGGGCAATCAGCCCCAGCATTTT. This translates into CASRREGLGGNQPQHF.

The V call is TRBV7-9, the J call TRBJ2-7; D not resolved. Germline V gives CDR1 SEHNR, CDR2 FQNEAQ (reference sequence). V dropped 4 bases and J dropped 4 bases, with 17 bases sitting between them. This CDR3 spans 15 amino acids. Here the CDR3 DNA reads TGTGCCAGCAGCTCGGTAGCCCTAACGAGGTACGAGCAGTACTTC. This encodes CASSSVALTRYEQYF.

V is TRBV6-6 and J is TRBJ1-2; D is perhaps TRBD1 (6 bases). Per germline, CDR1 MNHNY and CDR2 SVGAGI (reference sequence). This CDR3 is built from 13 residues. Deletions cut 5 bases from V and 8 bases from J, with 15 bases between. The CDR3 spells CASSQQGPLGYTF. CDR3 sequence (DNA): TGTGCCAGCAGTCAACAGGGCCCTTTGGGCTACACCTTC.

CDR3 bases: TGTGCCAGTAGTACTCACAAAGGGGGTCACTATGGCTACACCTTC. Translated: CASSTHKGGHYGYTF. The V call is TRBV19, the J call TRBJ1-2; a possible D gene is TRBD1 (6 bases). V was pared by 4 bases and J by 3 bases, with 15 bases between. Germline V gives CDR1 LNHDA, CDR2 SQIVND (reference sequence). The CDR3 consists of 15 residues.

V gene TRBV11-2 combines with J gene TRBJ2-1, with D possibly TRBD2 on 6 matching bases. V was clipped by 1 base and J by 5 bases, with 18 bases between them. This CDR3 has 17 amino acids. Germline CDR1 and CDR2: SGHAT and FQNNGV. CDR3 sequence reads: CASSLGVVAVFHNEQFF. The CDR3 DNA follows: TGTGCCAGCAGCTTAGGAGTAGTAGCGGTCTTTCACAATGAGCAGTTCTTC.

In its sample, this clone was seen once. The rearrangement uses TRBV9 and TRBJ1-4; 9 positions agree with TRBD1. This CDR3 spans 15 amino acids. After removal of 3 bases from V and 3 bases from J, the junction contained 3 bases not matched to a gene. Germline V CDR1 and CDR2: SGDLS, YYNGEE. The CDR3 DNA reads TGTGCCAGCAGCGCTACAGGGGGCTCTAATGAAAAACTGTTTTTT. This encodes CASSATGGSNEKLFF.

The chain employs TRBV19 and TRBJ1-1; no definite D call. Looked up from germline, CDR1 is LNHDA and CDR2 is SQIVND (reference sequence). The germline V and J ends were trimmed by 2 bases and 0 bases, with 13 bases remaining between them. There are 16 residues in the CDR3. CDR3 bases: TGTGCCAGTAGTATACGCCGACAAGAATTGAACACTGAAGCTTTCTTT. It yields the protein CASSIRRQELNTEAFF.

The chain couples TRBV7-6 to TRBJ2-3, with 15 positions matching TRBD2. There are 19 residues in the CDR3. With V trimmed by 6 bases and J by 0 bases, 10 bases remained unmatched. CDR1 and CDR2 from the germline V gene are SGHVS and FNYEAQ. CDR3 DNA: TGTGCCAGCAGTCCTACGGGACTAGCGGGGGGAACTAGCACAGATACGCAGTATTTT. It translates to CASSPTGLAGGTSTDTQYF.

This clone was counted between two and nine times. V usage is TRBV7-2 and J usage is TRBJ2-7; D remains ambiguous. This CDR3 region has 15 residues. Germline assignment: CDR1 SGHTA and CDR2 FQGNSA. Trimming removed 5 bases at V and 6 bases at J, with 20 bases between. CDR3 sequence: CASSPLQDHIGEQYF. The CDR3 bases are TGTGCCAGCAGCCCCCTTCAGGATCATATCGGCGAGCAGTACTTC.

The genes are TRBV7-8 and TRBJ2-7, with TRBD1 identical over 9 bases. The CDR3 is 14 residues long. The V segment lost 5 bases and the J segment 6 bases; nucleotides outside the gene matches: 8. Looked up from germline, CDR1 is SGHVS and CDR2 is FQNEAQ. CDR3 bases: TGTGCCAGCAGCATTGGACAGGGGTCGGGCGAGCAGTACTTC. It is translated as CASSIGQGSGEQYF.

The V and J genes are TRBV7-2 and TRBJ2-7; 9 positions match TRBD2. V lost 6 bases to trimming and J lost 0 bases; unmatched junction nucleotides: 6. Germline V gene sequence: CDR1 SGHTA, CDR2 FQGNSA. This CDR3 has 15 amino acids. The CDR3 is CASRESGRFSYEQYF. The CDR3 coding sequence is TGTGCCAGCAGAGAGAGCGGGAGGTTCTCCTACGAGCAGTACTTC. Full variable domain (remainder filled in from reference TRBV7-2 and TRBJ2-7): GAGVSQSPSNKVTEKGKDVELRCDPISGHTALYWYRQSLGQGLEFLIYFQGNSAPDKSGLPSDRFSAERTGGSVSTLTIQRTQQEDSAVYLCASRESGRFSYEQYFGPGTRLTVT.

This chain uses TRBV14 with TRBJ2-7; D not certain. V was pared by 4 bases and J by 3 bases, with 10 bases between. The CDR3 length is 13 residues. CDR1 is SGHDN and CDR2 is FVKESK in the germline V gene. The CDR3 nucleotides are TGTGCCAGCAGCCCGGCGGAATACTACGAGCAGTACTTC. It is translated as CASSPAEYYEQYF.

The chain combines TRBV28 with TRBJ1-4, with D maybe TRBD1 (6 bases). The CDR3 spans 14 residues. Trimming removed 5 bases at V and 8 bases at J, with 15 bases between. CDR1 is MDHEN, CDR2 SYDVKM, per germline. CDR3 nucleotides: TGTGCCAGCAGTGTACAGGGTTTGAGGGAAAAACTGTTTTTT. It encodes CASSVQGLREKLFF.

The V and J genes are TRBV19 and TRBJ1-5; possible D gene TRBD1, 6 bases. Germline lookup yields CDR1 LNHDA and CDR2 SQIVND (reference sequence). The CDR3 contains 13 residues. V was clipped by 8 bases and J by 1 base, with 9 bases between them. CDR3 nucleotides: TGTGCCAGTTCCGGACAGAGCAATCAGCCCCAGCATTTT. It translates to CASSGQSNQPQHF.

This clone occurred a few times. This chain links TRBV5-5 with TRBJ1-5, with a tentative D call TRBD1 (6 bases). The germline V gene encodes CDR1 SGHKS and CDR2 YYEKEE (reference sequence). This CDR3 has 12 residues. V lost 2 bases and J 7 bases, leaving 7 bases between the germline ends. CDR3 sequence reads: CASSLQGQPQHF. CDR3 nucleotides: TGTGCCAGCAGCTTACAGGGACAGCCCCAGCATTTT.

This rearrangement joins TRBV20-1 to TRBJ1-4; a weak D match, TRBD1 (5 bases). Trimming shortened V by 5 bases and J by 4 bases, and 11 bases separated the two germline ends. This CDR3 spans 13 amino acids. Germline V gene data show CDR1 as DFQATT and CDR2 as SNEGSKA (reference sequence). CDR3 in amino acids: CSAGGGVNEKLFF. CDR3 DNA: TGCAGTGCTGGTGGGGGAGTTAATGAAAAACTGTTTTTT.

The V call is TRBV27, the J call TRBJ1-5; no clear D gene. Trimming cost V 3 bases and J 5 bases, with 11 bases left between them. CDR3 length: 14 residues. Germline V CDR1 and CDR2: MNHEY, SMNVEV (reference sequence). The DNA of the CDR3 is TGTGCCAGCAGTTTGGCCGGGTCGGATCAGCCCCAGCATTTT. It codes for CASSLAGSDQPQHF.

The chain couples TRBV24-1 to TRBJ2-4, with TRBD1 matching over 11 bases. The CDR3 is 16 amino acids. The germline gives CDR1 KGHDR, CDR2 SFDVKD. V trimming: 4 bases; J trimming: 1 base; junction bases outside the gene matches: 2. The CDR3 coding sequence is TGTGCCACCAGTGACGGACAGGGGGCTGCCAAAAACATTCAGTACTTC. It is translated as CATSDGQGAAKNIQYF.

The CDR3 is CASSLRASQAITYNEQFF. DNA for the CDR3: TGTGCCAGCAGTCTGAGGGCCTCCCAAGCCATCACGTACAATGAGCAGTTCTTC. The J gene is TRBJ2-1, the V gene TRBV7-9, with a weak D call TRBD2 (5 bases). This CDR3 has 18 amino acids. The germline gives CDR1 SEHNR, CDR2 FQNEAQ (reference sequence). V lost 6 bases and J 4 bases, leaving 25 bases between the germline ends.

The rearrangement uses TRBV28 and TRBJ1-3; the D gene is possibly TRBD1 (6 bases). The CDR3 length is 16 residues. V gave up 7 bases and J gave up 0 bases, with 16 bases separating them. CDR1 MDHEN and CDR2 SYDVKM come from the germline V gene. CDR3: CASKTGGHLSGNTIYF. The CDR3, as DNA: TGTGCCAGCAAAACGGGGGGCCACCTCTCTGGAAACACCATATATTTT.

This rearrangement joins TRBV2 to TRBJ2-5, with 7 bases matching TRBD1. The CDR3 sequence is 15 residues long. CDR1 and CDR2 (germline): SNHLY, FYNNEI. V gave up 5 bases and J gave up 4 bases; unmatched junction bases: 10. The CDR3 DNA reads TGTGCCAGCAGTAAAGGACAGGTCTTTGGAGAGACCCAGTACTTC. Amino acids: CASSKGQVFGETQYF.

The V gene is TRBV5-1, the J gene TRBJ2-1; 12 bases are shared with TRBD2. In germline, CDR1 is SGHRS, CDR2 YFSETQ. V gave up 0 bases and J gave up 3 bases; unmatched junction bases: 4. The length of the CDR3 is 17 residues. The CDR3 region is CASSLVTSGSNYNEQFF. In DNA, the CDR3 is TGCGCCAGCAGCTTGGTGACTAGCGGGAGTAACTACAATGAGCAGTTCTTC.

This chain joins TRBV3-1 (or the pseudogene TRBV3-2) and TRBJ2-5; 8 bases line up with TRBD2. The CDR3 covers 15 residues. Unmatched junction bases numbered 4, after V lost 0 bases and J lost 4 bases. CDR1 and CDR2 from the germline V gene are LGHDT and YNNKEL (reference sequence). The DNA for the CDR3 is TGTGCCAGCAGCCAAGATACGGGAGGGTCAGAGACCCAGTACTTC. The encoded protein is CASSQDTGGSETQYF.

This clone was seen only a few times. The genes are TRBV20-1 and TRBJ2-1; possible D gene TRBD2, 6 bases. The CDR3 loop spans 15 amino acids. From germline, CDR1 is DFQATT and CDR2 SNEGSKA (reference sequence). V dropped 3 bases and J dropped 3 bases, with 15 bases sitting between them. Written as DNA, the CDR3 is TGCAGTGCTAGTTCCCCCGGGACTGACTACAATGAGCAGTTCTTC. Translating it yields CSASSPGTDYNEQFF.